The entry below describes one TCR beta chain. No antigen is known for it. The data were taken from a study of T cell responses to AZD1222 COVID-19 vaccine. Findings and caveats of the study: The study sampled repertoires only after the peak T cell response. Clonal diversity was possibly underestimated, and the donors were mostly white British, with more females.

The CDR3 consists of 12 residues. V lost 0 bases to trimming and J lost 8 bases, with 5 bases between them. Germline assignment: CDR1 SNHLY and CDR2 FYNNEI. Method: immunoSEQ multiplex PCR; TCRdb's copy keeps in-frame clones and lacks some. This table has 150,000 or so clones, over 80% appearing once. This rearrangement joins TRBV2 to TRBJ2-1; no firm D call. The TCR was taken from an adult who received the AZD1222 COVID-19 vaccine. The sample was peripheral blood, taken 28 days after the second AZD1222 dose. DNA for the CDR3: TGTGCCAGCAGTGAAGCGCGGTATGAGCAGTTCTTC. Its translation: CASSEARYEQFF. Together with reference TRBV2 and TRBJ2-1, the CDR3 gives the full variable domain: EPEVTQTPSHQVTQMGQEVILRCVPISNHLYFYWYRQILGQKVEFLVSFYNNEISEKSEIFDDQFSVERPDGSNFTLKIRSTKLEDSAMYFCASSEARYEQFFGPGTRLTVL.